This T cell receptor beta chain was found in a study of T-cell reconstitution after alpha-beta-depleted transplantation in children. Details on this clonotype: The antigen is not known.

This CDR3 has 14 residues. V lost 3 bases and J 7 bases, leaving 15 bases between the germline ends. Germline CDR1 is SGHTA and CDR2 is FQGNSA. TCRbeta library preparation incorporated unique molecular identifiers. TCRdb called the PCR reads again in MiXCR, with one record for every CDR3 protein. In the table there are approximately 220,000 distinct CDR3 sequences, around a sixth of which are singletons. General study points: It was newly produced T cells that mostly accounted for T-cell counts and diversity one year after transplant. Some patients' high day-60 TCRbeta diversity was traced to surviving recipient T cells and thymic progenitors. Several hundred expanded graft clones reportedly were the source of alpha-beta T cells about two months after transplant.

Sequencing used PBMCs, mostly from graft donor cells, obtained 360 days after TCRalphabeta/CD19-depleted stem cell transplant. V and J are TRBV7-2 and TRBJ1-1; D not certain. This receptor was taken from a male patient between 2 and 10 years old who had a stem cell transplant for acute lymphoblastic leukemia, so the T cells may come from the graft donor. The CDR3 sequence: CASSFLGIGLEAFF. CDR3 DNA sequence: TGTGCCAGCAGCTTTTTAGGGATAGGGCTTGAAGCTTTCTTT.